Detailed here is one T cell receptor (beta chain). Its target is unknown. Primers included in the PCR were 60 Vbeta and 13 Jbeta primers. Sequencing used immunoSEQ multiplex PCR; TCRdb keeps in-frame clones, though not all of them. The profile shows about 130,000 clones, over 65% of them singletons. This entry comes from a study of cytomegalovirus exposure and HLA in healthy donors. Whole-study results and caveats: Apparent HLA restriction characterized most CMV-associated TCR beta chains in a later analysis.

The CDR3 length is 14 residues. The V segment lost 8 bases and the J segment 7 bases; nucleotides outside the gene matches: 12. CDR1 and CDR2 from the germline V gene are MDHEN and SYDVKM. The sample consisted of PBMCs. The sequence came from a man younger than 35 in good health and CMV-seropositive. The rearrangement uses TRBV28 and TRBJ2-5, with 8 positions matching TRBD2. For the CDR3, the DNA is TGTGCCAGCCGAGCTCCGGGGGGGGTAGTGACCCAGTACTTC. It codes for CASRAPGGVVTQYF.